This TCR beta chain was observed in a study of blood T cell repertoires in COVID-19. Cohort placement rested on clinical history that participants reported themselves. Assay used: immunoSEQ multiplex PCR; TCRdb lists only in-frame clones, some missing. This sample has fewer than 350,000 clones, with 85% found just once. Sequenced: PBMCs or T cells enriched from blood (not recorded which). This clonotype was sampled from a woman aged 45-59 years who had recovered from COVID-19.

The CDR3 sequence is CASSLDIRQGTHEQYF. In nucleotides, the CDR3 is TGTGCCAGCAGCTTAGATATACGACAGGGGACCCACGAGCAGTACTTC. This chain joins TRBV7-8 and TRBJ2-7; 8 bases line up with TRBD1. The germline V gene encodes CDR1 SGHVS and CDR2 FQNEAQ. The CDR3 has 16 amino acids. The V gene end was trimmed by 1 base and the J gene end by 5 bases; junction bases not matched to a gene: 10.